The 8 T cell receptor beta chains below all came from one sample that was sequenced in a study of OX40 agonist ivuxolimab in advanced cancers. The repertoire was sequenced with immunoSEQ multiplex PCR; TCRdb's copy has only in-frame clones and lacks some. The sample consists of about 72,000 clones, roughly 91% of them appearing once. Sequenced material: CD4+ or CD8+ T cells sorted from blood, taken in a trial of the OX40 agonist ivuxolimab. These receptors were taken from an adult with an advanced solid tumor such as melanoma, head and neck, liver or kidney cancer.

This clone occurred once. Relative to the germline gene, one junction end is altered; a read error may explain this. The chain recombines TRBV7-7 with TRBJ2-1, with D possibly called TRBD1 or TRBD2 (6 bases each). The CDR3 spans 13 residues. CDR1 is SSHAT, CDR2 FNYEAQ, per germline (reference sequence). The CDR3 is CASSLGRGPGQFF. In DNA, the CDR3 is TGTGCTAGCAGCCTTGGTCGGGGGCCTGGACAGTTCTTC.

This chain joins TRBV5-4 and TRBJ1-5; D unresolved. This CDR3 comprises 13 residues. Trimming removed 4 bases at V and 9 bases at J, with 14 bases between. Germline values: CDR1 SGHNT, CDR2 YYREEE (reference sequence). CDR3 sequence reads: CASSQEGIGPQHF. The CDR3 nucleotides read TGTGCCAGCAGCCAAGAAGGAATCGGGCCCCAGCATTTT.

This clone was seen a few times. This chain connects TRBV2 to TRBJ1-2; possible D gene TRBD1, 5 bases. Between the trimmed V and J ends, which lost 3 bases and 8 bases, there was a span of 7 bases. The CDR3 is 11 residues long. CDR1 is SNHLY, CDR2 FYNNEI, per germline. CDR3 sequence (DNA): TGTGCCAGCAGTGAGGGGGGAGGCTACACCTTC. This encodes CASSEGGGYTF.

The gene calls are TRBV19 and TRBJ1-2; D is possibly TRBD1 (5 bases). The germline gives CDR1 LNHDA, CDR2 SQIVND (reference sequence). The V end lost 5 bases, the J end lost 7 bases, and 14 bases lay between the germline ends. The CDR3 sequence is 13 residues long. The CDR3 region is CASSPREFGGYTF. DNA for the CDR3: TGTGCCAGTAGTCCCAGGGAATTTGGTGGCTACACCTTC.

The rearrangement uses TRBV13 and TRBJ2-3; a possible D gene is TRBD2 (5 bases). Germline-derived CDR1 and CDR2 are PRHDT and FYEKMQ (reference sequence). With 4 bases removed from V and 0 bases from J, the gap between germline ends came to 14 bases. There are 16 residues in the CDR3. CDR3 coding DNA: TGTGCCAGCAGCTACCCTACCGGGGTTAGCACAGATACGCAGTATTTT. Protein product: CASSYPTGVSTDTQYF.

CDR3 residues: CASMRQGNQPQHF. The CDR3 DNA follows: TGTGCCAGCATGAGACAGGGGAATCAGCCCCAGCATTTT. This sequence joins TRBV2 and TRBJ1-5, with 8 bases that match TRBD1. CDR1 is SNHLY and CDR2 is FYNNEI in the germline V gene. This CDR3 is built from 13 residues. Trimming took 7 bases from V and 4 from J; bases not matched to a gene: 3.

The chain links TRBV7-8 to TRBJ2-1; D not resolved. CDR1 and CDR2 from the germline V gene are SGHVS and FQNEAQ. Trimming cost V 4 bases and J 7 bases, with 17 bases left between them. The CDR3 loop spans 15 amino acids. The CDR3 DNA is TGTGCCAGCAGCTCCCGGACGAGTTTTTGGAATGAGCAGTTCTTC. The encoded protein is CASSSRTSFWNEQFF.

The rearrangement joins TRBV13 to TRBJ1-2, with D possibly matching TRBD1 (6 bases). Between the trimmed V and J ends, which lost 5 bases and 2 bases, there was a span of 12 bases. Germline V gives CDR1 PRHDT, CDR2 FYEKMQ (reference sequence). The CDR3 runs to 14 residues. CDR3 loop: CASSTLDRNYGYTF. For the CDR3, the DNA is TGTGCCAGCAGCACTCTGGACAGAAACTATGGCTACACCTTC.